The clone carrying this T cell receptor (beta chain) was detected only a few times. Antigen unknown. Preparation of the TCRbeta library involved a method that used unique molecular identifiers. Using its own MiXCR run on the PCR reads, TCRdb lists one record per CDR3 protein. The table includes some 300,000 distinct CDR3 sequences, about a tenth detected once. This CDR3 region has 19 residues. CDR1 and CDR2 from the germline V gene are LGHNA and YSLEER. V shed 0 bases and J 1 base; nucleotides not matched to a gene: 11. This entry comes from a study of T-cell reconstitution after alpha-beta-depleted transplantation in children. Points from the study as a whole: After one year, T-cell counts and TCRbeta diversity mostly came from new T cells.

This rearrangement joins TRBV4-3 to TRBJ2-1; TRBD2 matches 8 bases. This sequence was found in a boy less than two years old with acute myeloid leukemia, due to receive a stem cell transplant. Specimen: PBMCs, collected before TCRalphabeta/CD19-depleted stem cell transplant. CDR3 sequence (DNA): TGCGCCAGCAGCCAAGACCTATCGATAGCGGGATTATCCTACAATGAGCAGTTCTTC. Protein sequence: CASSQDLSIAGLSYNEQFF.